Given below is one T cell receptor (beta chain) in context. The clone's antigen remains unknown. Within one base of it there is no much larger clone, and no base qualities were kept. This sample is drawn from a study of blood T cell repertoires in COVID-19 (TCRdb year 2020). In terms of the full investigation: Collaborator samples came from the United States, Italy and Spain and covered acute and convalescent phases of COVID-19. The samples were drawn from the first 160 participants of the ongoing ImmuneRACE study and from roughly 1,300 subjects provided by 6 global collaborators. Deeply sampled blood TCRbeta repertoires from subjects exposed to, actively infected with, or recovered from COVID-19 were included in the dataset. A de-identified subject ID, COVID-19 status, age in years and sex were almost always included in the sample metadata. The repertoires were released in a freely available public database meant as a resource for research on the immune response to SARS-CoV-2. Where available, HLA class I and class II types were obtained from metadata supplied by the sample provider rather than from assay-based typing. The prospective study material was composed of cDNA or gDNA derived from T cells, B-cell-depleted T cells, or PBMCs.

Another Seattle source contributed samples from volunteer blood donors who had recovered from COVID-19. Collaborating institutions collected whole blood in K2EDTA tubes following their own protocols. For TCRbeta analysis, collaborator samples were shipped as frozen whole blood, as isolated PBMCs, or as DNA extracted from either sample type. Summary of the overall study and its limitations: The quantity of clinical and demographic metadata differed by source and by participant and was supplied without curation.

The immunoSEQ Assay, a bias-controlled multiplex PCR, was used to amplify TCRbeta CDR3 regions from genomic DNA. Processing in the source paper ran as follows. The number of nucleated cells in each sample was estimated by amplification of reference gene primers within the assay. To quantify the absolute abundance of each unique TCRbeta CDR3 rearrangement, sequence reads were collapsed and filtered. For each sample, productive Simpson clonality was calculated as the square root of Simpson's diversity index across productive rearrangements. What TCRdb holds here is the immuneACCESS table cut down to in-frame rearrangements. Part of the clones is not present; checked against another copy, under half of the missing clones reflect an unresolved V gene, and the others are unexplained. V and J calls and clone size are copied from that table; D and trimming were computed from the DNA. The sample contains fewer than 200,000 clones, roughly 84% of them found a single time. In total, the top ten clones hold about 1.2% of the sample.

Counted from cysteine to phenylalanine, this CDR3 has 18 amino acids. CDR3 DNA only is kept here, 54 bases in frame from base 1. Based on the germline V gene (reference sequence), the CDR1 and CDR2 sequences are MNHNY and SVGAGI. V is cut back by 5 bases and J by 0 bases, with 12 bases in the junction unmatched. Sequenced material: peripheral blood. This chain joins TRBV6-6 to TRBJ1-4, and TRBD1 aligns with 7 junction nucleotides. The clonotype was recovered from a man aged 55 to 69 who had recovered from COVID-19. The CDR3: CASSRLGQTFATNEKLFF. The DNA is TGTGCCAGCAGTCGACTGGGACAGACTTTCGCAACTAATGAAAAACTGTTTTTT.